The 25 T cell receptor beta chains below were found in one sample sequenced in a study of T cells in Graves' hyperthyroidism and ophthalmopathy. RNA transcripts gave rise to amplified TCR beta CDR3 regions. First-round RT-PCR of the TCR CDR3 relied on the HTBI primer set. TCRdb redid the calling of the multiplex PCR reads with MiXCR, one entry per CDR3 protein. The table lists 730,000 or so distinct CDR3 sequences, approximately 18% of them singletons. Sequenced material: blood. The receptor set was obtained from a woman in her forties or fifties with Graves' hyperthyroidism that later progressed to Graves' ophthalmopathy.

This clonotype was counted between two and nine times. The chain recombines TRBV29-1 with TRBJ1-1; D gene uncertain. V lost 3 bases to trimming and J lost 1 base, with 9 bases between them. Germline V lookup: CDR1 SQVTM, CDR2 ANQGSEA. This CDR3 has 13 amino acids. CDR3 amino acids: CSVETPPNTEAFF. CDR3 DNA sequence: TGCAGCGTTGAGACACCTCCGAACACTGAAGCTTTCTTT. Supplemented by reference TRBV29-1 and TRBJ1-1, the full variable domain reads SAVISQKPSRDICQRGTSLTIQCQVDSQVTMMFWYRQQPGQSLTLIATANQGSEATYESGFVIDKFPISRPNLTFSTLTVSNMSPEDSSIYLCSVETPPNTEAFFGQGTRLTVV.

This clonotype showed up many times. J is TRBJ1-1 and V is TRBV3-1; 7 bases map to TRBD1. V lost 1 base, J lost 7 bases, and 6 bases stayed unmatched. The V gene's germline CDR1 is LGHDT and CDR2 YNNKEL (reference sequence). This CDR3 contains 14 residues. CDR3 amino acids: CASSQALGQVEAFF. DNA of the CDR3: TGTGCCAGCAGCCAAGCCCTCGGACAGGTTGAAGCTTTCTTT.

The chain carries TRBV6-5 and TRBJ1-5, with TRBD1 as a possible D gene (6 bases). CDR1 is MNHEY, CDR2 SVGAGI, per germline. The V end lost 0 bases, the J end lost 2 bases, and 23 bases lay between the germline ends. The CDR3 runs 20 residues. The CDR3 is CASSYSRPGAIGLGNQPQHF. The DNA of the CDR3 is TGTGCCAGCAGTTACTCGAGACCGGGGGCTATAGGGTTGGGCAATCAGCCCCAGCATTTT.

Only a few counts were recorded for this clonotype. The chain couples TRBV14 to TRBJ2-2; no clear D. The CDR3 has 15 residues. CDR1 and CDR2 (germline): SGHDN, FVKESK. With 1 base removed from V and 7 bases from J, the gap between germline ends came to 13 bases. The CDR3 here is CASSQVRVGFGELFF. The CDR3 bases are TGTGCCAGCAGCCAAGTTAGAGTGGGATTCGGGGAGCTGTTTTTT. Drawing the rest from reference TRBV14 and TRBJ2-2, the complete variable domain is EAGVTQFPSHSVIEKGQTVTLRCDPISGHDNLYWYRRVMGKEIKFLLHFVKESKQDESGMPNNRFLAERTGGTYSTLKVQPAELEDSGVYFCASSQVRVGFGELFFGEGSRLTVL.

This clonotype has a count of ten or more. This chain links TRBV5-1 with TRBJ2-1; D possibly corresponds to TRBD2 (5 bases). Germline assignment: CDR1 SGHRS and CDR2 YFSETQ. Trimming removed 2 bases from V and 5 bases from J, with 11 bases in between. The CDR3 extends over 14 amino acids. The CDR3 DNA reads TGCGCCAGCAGCTTACTAGGGAGCGACAATGAGCAGTTCTTC. As protein: CASSLLGSDNEQFF.

This clonotype was detected many times. V gene TRBV12-3 or TRBV12-4 combines with J gene TRBJ2-2; D is uncertain. The germline V and J ends were trimmed by 0 bases and 1 base, with 3 bases remaining between them. The CDR3 loop spans 14 amino acids. CDR3 protein: CASSLAQNTGELFF. CDR3 in DNA: TGTGCCAGCAGTTTAGCGCAGAACACCGGGGAGCTGTTTTTT.

This clonotype has at least ten counts. V is TRBV2 and J is TRBJ2-5, with unresolved D. Germline V gene sequence: CDR1 SNHLY, CDR2 FYNNEI. The V gene lost 0 bases and the J gene lost 5 bases, with 13 bases spanning the gap. The CDR3 spans 15 residues. Written as DNA, the CDR3 is TGTGCCAGCAGTGAAGCCGGCATCGCGGTGGAGACCCAGTACTTC. Its translation: CASSEAGIAVETQYF.

This clonotype has more than one count but fewer than ten. The chain uses TRBV2 and TRBJ2-3; the D gene is possibly TRBD1 (6 bases). Germline lookup yields CDR1 SNHLY and CDR2 FYNNEI. The CDR3 sequence is 14 residues long. The V and J ends lost 7 bases and 2 bases respectively, with 13 bases between them. The CDR3 coding sequence is TGTGCCAGCACCCTACAGGGATACACAGATACGCAGTATTTT. This codes for CASTLQGYTDTQYF.

This clonotype occurred a few times. V is TRBV6-5 and J is TRBJ1-1; D call uncertain. The CDR3 totals 14 residues. The germline V gene encodes CDR1 MNHEY and CDR2 SVGAGI. Deletions cut 2 bases from V and 1 base from J, with 8 bases between. CDR3 bases: TGTGCCAGCAGTTACAGCCGGCGGAACACTGAAGCTTTCTTT. It translates to CASSYSRRNTEAFF.

This chain connects TRBV7-3 to TRBJ2-7; perhaps D is TRBD1 or TRBD2 (6 bases each). V was shortened by 3 bases and J by 4 bases, with 13 bases between the two germline ends. Germline CDR1 is SGHTA and CDR2 is FQGTGA. The CDR3 loop spans 14 amino acids. The CDR3 sequence: CASSFGQRAYEQYF. In DNA form, the CDR3 reads TGTGCCAGCAGCTTCGGACAGCGGGCTTACGAGCAGTACTTC. Based on the CDR3 plus reference TRBV7-3 and TRBJ2-7, the full variable domain is GAGVSQTPSNKVTEKGKYVELRCDPISGHTALYWYRQSLGQGPEFLIYFQGTGAADDSGLPNDRFFAVRPEGSVSTLKIQRTERGDSAVYLCASSFGQRAYEQYFGPGTRLTVT.

This clonotype was observed at least ten times. The chain employs TRBV3-1 and TRBJ2-2; 7 nucleotides line up with TRBD1. V gave up 3 bases and J gave up 0 bases; unmatched junction bases: 1. Germline V CDR1 and CDR2: LGHDT, YNNKEL (reference sequence). The CDR3 consists of 15 residues. The CDR3 sequence: CASSHTGANTGELFF. CDR3 in DNA: TGTGCCAGCAGCCACACAGGGGCGAACACCGGGGAGCTGTTTTTT.

This clonotype was found a few times. This sequence joins TRBV10-3 and TRBJ2-5, with TRBD2 as a possible D gene (6 bases). This CDR3 has 15 residues. Germline V gene sequence: CDR1 ENHRY, CDR2 SYGVKD. V lost 2 bases and J lost 1, with 11 bases in between. The CDR3 loop reads CAISETGTSQETQYF. CDR3 coding DNA: TGTGCCATCAGTGAGACCGGGACTTCCCAAGAGACCCAGTACTTC.

The chain is built from TRBV15 and TRBJ1-4, with D tentatively TRBD1 (5 bases). There are 16 residues in the CDR3. Deletions cut 3 bases from V and 4 bases from J, with 15 bases between. The germline V gene has CDR1 LNHNV and CDR2 YYDKDF (reference sequence). The DNA of the CDR3 is TGTGCCACCAGCAGCGGAGAGGGGACTGTTAATGAAAAACTGTTTTTT. Encoded protein: CATSSGEGTVNEKLFF.

The chain links TRBV3-1 to TRBJ1-4; D perhaps matches TRBD1 (5 bases). This CDR3 contains 15 residues. CDR1 is LGHDT, CDR2 YNNKEL, per germline (reference sequence). With 6 bases removed from V and 8 bases from J, the gap between germline ends came to 19 bases. CDR3 coding DNA: TGTGCCAGCAGAACGTCCGGGGACGGAATGGAAAAACTGTTTTTT. It yields the protein CASRTSGDGMEKLFF.

Remarks on this clonotype: An end of the junction does not agree with germline; a read error may underlie this. This chain links TRBV19 with TRBJ1-1; D is undetermined. The CDR3 runs 14 residues. Germline V gene data show CDR1 as LNHDA and CDR2 as SQIVND (reference sequence). The CDR3 loop is CASSIKDLNTAAFF. The DNA for the CDR3 is TGTGCCAGTAGTATTAAGGACCTGAACACTGCAGCTTTCTTT.

The sample holds a few counts of this clonotype. This chain links TRBV20-1 with TRBJ2-2; TRBD2 aligns across 10 bases. V lost 2 bases to trimming and J lost 5 bases; unmatched junction nucleotides: 8. Germline CDR1 is DFQATT and CDR2 is SNEGSKA (reference sequence). There are 16 residues in the CDR3. CDR3 loop: CSARKLAGGGTGELFF. The CDR3 nucleotides read TGCAGTGCTAGAAAATTAGCGGGGGGTGGAACCGGGGAGCTGTTTTTT.

This clonotype was observed at least ten times. The V and J genes are TRBV12-3 or TRBV12-4 and TRBJ2-1, with D perhaps given as TRBD1 or TRBD2 (5 bases each). With 5 bases removed from V and 3 bases from J, the gap between germline ends came to 20 bases. The CDR3 runs to 17 residues. The CDR3 region is CASSGARTYTRYNEQFF. For the CDR3, the DNA is TGTGCCAGCAGTGGGGCCCGGACTTACACCCGCTACAATGAGCAGTTCTTC.

The chain employs TRBV6-1 and TRBJ1-2, with a weak D call TRBD1 (5 bases). Between the trimmed V and J ends, which lost 4 bases and 8 bases, there was a span of 11 bases. CDR3 length equals 12 residues. Germline V gene lookup returns CDR1 MNHNS and CDR2 SASEGT. CDR3 DNA: TGTGCCAGCAGTGCCTTAGGGGTCGGCTACACCTTC. It specifies CASSALGVGYTF.

This clonotype was detected ten times or more. V usage is TRBV18 and J usage is TRBJ1-1; tentative D call: TRBD1 (6 bases). Germline V lookup: CDR1 KGHSH, CDR2 LQKENI. V shed 1 base and J shed 6 bases, with 21 bases lying between them. This CDR3 contains 17 residues. CDR3 nucleotide sequence: TGTGCCAGCTCACCACTGGGACAAGGTGCATTTAACGCTGAAGCTTTCTTT. Its translation is CASSPLGQGAFNAEAFF.

This clonotype has ten or more counts. This chain connects TRBV11-2 to TRBJ1-5; 7 bases map to TRBD1. Germline V lookup: CDR1 SGHAT, CDR2 FQNNGV. CDR3 size: 13 residues. With V trimmed by 5 bases and J by 5 bases, 3 bases remained unmatched. CDR3 region: CASSPDRDQPQHF. The DNA for the CDR3 is TGTGCCAGCAGCCCCGACAGGGATCAGCCCCAGCATTTT.

V usage is TRBV29-1 and J usage is TRBJ2-3; 7 nucleotides match TRBD2. CDR1 and CDR2 (germline): SQVTM, ANQGSEA. V trimming: 6 bases; J trimming: 2 bases; junction bases outside the gene matches: 8. The CDR3 has 14 residues. The CDR3 DNA reads TGCAGCGTCGGATCTAGCGGATCCACAGATACGCAGTATTTT. Translated: CSVGSSGSTDTQYF.

This clonotype came up a few times. The V and J genes are TRBV5-5 and TRBJ2-1; 11 bases agree with TRBD2. The V segment lost 4 bases and the J segment 10 bases; nucleotides outside the gene matches: 7. The germline V gene has CDR1 SGHKS and CDR2 YYEKEE (reference sequence). This CDR3 region has 14 residues. CDR3: CASSAGLADWEQFF. Written as DNA, the CDR3 is TGTGCCAGCAGCGCGGGACTAGCGGACTGGGAGCAGTTCTTC.

This clonotype was picked up a small number of times. The chain is built from TRBV6-1 and TRBJ2-7; a possible D gene is TRBD2 (6 bases). Between the trimmed V and J ends, which lost 8 bases and 4 bases, there was a span of 15 bases. The CDR3 is made up of 13 amino acids. The germline CDR1 and CDR2 sequences are MNHNS and SASEGT. The CDR3 DNA sequence: TGTGCCAGCGGAGGGACGGGTTCTTACGAGCAGTACTTC. Its protein product is CASGGTGSYEQYF.

The gene calls are TRBV11-2 and TRBJ1-2; TRBD1 matches at 10 bases. The junction had 12 bases not matched to a gene; V was cut back by 1 base and J by 4 bases. CDR1 SGHAT and CDR2 FQNNGV come from the germline V gene. This CDR3 has 18 amino acids. CDR3 DNA sequence: TGTGCCAGCAGCTTAGCTCGACAGGGGGCGTCTCATTCCTATGGCTACACCTTC. Translating gives CASSLARQGASHSYGYTF.

Worth noting for this clonotype: A much bigger clone sits one base away, suggesting this may be a read error. The chain employs TRBV11-2 and TRBJ2-5; tentative D call: TRBD1 (5 bases). This CDR3 is built from 14 residues. In germline, CDR1 is SGHAT, CDR2 FQNNGV. V was cut by 0 bases and J by 4 bases, with 9 bases left in between. CDR3 nucleotide sequence: TGTGCCAGCAGCTTAGATCAGGGTGGAGAGACCCAGTACTTC. Translated, it gives CASSLDQGGETQYF.